These 4 T cell receptor beta chains were sequenced from one sample in a study of shared clonotypes between healthy human individuals. The repertoire was sequenced with immunoSEQ multiplex PCR; TCRdb's copy has only in-frame clones and lacks some. The sample has about 490,000 clones, roughly 85% seen once. The sequencing sample was made of PBMCs. The receptors shown here come from a woman in her forties in good health. Some clones in this sample may be carry-over from other donors' samples.

The chain carries TRBV19 and TRBJ2-2; no definite D call. The length of the CDR3 is 14 residues. Deletions cut 6 bases from V and 4 bases from J, with 12 bases between. Germline V CDR1 and CDR2: LNHDA, SQIVND (reference sequence). The CDR3 DNA reads as TGTGCCAGTAGCCCCACGCCGCCCACCGGGGAGCTGTTTTTT. Amino acid sequence: CASSPTPPTGELFF.

The sample holds one count of this clone. The chain links TRBV6-1 to TRBJ1-1; no definite D call. Germline V gene lookup returns CDR1 MNHNS and CDR2 SASEGT. Trimming shortened V by 6 bases and J by 6 bases, and 14 bases separated the two germline ends. The CDR3 covers 13 residues. The CDR3 spells CASRGAPGAEAFF. The CDR3 bases are TGTGCCAGCAGAGGAGCCCCAGGCGCTGAAGCTTTCTTT.

The chain couples TRBV28 to TRBJ1-5; D is perhaps TRBD1 (6 bases). V shed 6 bases and J shed 0 bases, with 18 bases lying between them. Germline lookup yields CDR1 MDHEN and CDR2 SYDVKM. The CDR3 is 17 residues long. CDR3 protein: CASRPGGASDSNQPQHF. As DNA, the CDR3 is TGTGCCAGCAGGCCGGGGGGGGCATCCGATAGCAATCAGCCCCAGCATTTT.

V gene TRBV27 combines with J gene TRBJ2-2; TRBD1 agrees at 9 bases. This CDR3 is built from 15 residues. The V segment lost 6 bases and the J segment 3 bases; nucleotides outside the gene matches: 5. Germline V lookup: CDR1 MNHEY, CDR2 SMNVEV (reference sequence). CDR3 amino acids: CASSQGTGYTGELFF. CDR3 sequence (DNA): TGTGCCAGCAGCCAAGGGACAGGGTACACCGGGGAGCTGTTTTTT.